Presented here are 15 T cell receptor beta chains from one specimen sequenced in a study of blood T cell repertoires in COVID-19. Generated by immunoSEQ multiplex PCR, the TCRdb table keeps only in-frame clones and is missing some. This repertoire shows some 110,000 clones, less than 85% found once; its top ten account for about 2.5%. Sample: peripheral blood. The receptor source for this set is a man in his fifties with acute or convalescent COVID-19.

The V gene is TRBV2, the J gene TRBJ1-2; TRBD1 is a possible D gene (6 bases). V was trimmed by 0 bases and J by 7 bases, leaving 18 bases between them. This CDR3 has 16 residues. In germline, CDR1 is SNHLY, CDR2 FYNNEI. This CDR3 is CASSEASQKTGRGYTF. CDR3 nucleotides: TGTGCCAGCAGTGAAGCGTCACAAAAGACAGGACGTGGCTACACCTTC.

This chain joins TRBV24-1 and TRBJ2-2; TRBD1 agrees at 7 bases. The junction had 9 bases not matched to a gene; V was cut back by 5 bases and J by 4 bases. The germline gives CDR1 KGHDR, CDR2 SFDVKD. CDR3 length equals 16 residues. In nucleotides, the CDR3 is TGTGCCACCAGTGCCCGGGACAGCCTGGTCACCGGGGAGCTGTTTTTT. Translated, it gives CATSARDSLVTGELFF.

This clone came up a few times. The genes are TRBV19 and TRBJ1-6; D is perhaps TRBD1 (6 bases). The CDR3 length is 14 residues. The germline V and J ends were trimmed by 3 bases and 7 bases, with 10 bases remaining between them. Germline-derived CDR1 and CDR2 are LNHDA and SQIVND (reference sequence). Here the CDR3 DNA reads TGTGCCAGTAGTATCGACAGGAGAAATTCACCCCTCCACTTT. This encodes CASSIDRRNSPLHF.

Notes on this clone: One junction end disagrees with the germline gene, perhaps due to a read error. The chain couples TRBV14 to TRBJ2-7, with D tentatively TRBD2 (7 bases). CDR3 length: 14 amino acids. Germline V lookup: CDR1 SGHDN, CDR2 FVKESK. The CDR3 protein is CASSQGGGRYEQYF. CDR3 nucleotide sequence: TGTGCCAGCAGTCAAGGGGGGGGACGCTACGAGCAGTACTTC.

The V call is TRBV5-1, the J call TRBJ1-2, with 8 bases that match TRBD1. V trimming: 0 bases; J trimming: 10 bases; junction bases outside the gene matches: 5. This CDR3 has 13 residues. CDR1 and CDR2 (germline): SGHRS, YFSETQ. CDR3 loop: CASSLAGGAVYTF. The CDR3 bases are TGCGCCAGCAGCTTGGCAGGGGGCGCAGTCTACACCTTC.

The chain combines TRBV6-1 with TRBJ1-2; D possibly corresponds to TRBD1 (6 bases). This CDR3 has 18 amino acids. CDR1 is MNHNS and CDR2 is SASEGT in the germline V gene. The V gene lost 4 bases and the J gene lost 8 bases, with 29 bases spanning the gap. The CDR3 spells CASSALPGHSETAIGYTF. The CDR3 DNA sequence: TGTGCCAGCAGTGCCCTACCGGGACACTCCGAAACTGCGATCGGCTACACCTTC.

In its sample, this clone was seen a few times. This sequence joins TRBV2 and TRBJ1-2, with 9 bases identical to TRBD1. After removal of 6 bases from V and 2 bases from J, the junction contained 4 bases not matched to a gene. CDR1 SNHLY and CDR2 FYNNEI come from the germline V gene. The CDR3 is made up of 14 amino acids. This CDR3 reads CASRGDRANYGYTF. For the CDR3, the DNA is TGTGCCAGCAGGGGGGACAGGGCGAACTATGGCTACACCTTC.

The CDR3 DNA follows: TGCGCCAGCAGCTTGGGTTCTACCGCGTCGGGCACAGATACGCAGTATTTT. Its translation is CASSLGSTASGTDTQYF. V is TRBV5-1 and J is TRBJ2-3, with unresolved D. The germline V gene has CDR1 SGHRS and CDR2 YFSETQ. This CDR3 has 17 residues. Trimming left V 0 bases short and J 1 base short, with 15 bases between.

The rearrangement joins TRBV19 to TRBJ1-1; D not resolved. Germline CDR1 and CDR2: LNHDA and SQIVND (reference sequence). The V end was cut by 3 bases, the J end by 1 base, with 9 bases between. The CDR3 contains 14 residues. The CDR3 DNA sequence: TGTGCCAGTAGTATCCCCGGCGGGAACACTGAAGCTTTCTTT. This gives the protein CASSIPGGNTEAFF. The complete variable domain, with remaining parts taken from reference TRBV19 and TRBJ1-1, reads DGGITQSPKYLFRKEGQNVTLSCEQNLNHDAMYWYRQDPGQGLRLIYYSQIVNDFQKGDIAEGYSVSREKKESFPLTVTSAQKNPTAFYLCASSIPGGNTEAFFGQGTRLTVV.

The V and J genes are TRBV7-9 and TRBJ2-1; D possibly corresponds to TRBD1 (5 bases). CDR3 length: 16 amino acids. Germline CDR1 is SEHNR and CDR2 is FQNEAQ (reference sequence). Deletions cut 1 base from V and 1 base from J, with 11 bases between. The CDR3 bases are TGTGCCAGCAGCTTAGGATGGGCAGGGTCCTACAATGAGCAGTTCTTC. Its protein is CASSLGWAGSYNEQFF. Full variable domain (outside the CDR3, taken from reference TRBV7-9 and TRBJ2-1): DTGVSQNPRHKITKRGQNVTFRCDPISEHNRLYWYRQTLGQGPEFLTYFQNEAQLEKSRLLSDRFSAERPKGSFSTLEIQRTEQGDSAMYLCASSLGWAGSYNEQFFGPGTRLTVL.

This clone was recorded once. CDR3 sequence (DNA): TGCGCCAGCCAACGGGACAGCCTATCGAACACTGAAGCTTTCTTT. Its translation is CASQRDSLSNTEAFF. V gene TRBV5-1 combines with J gene TRBJ1-1, with 7 bases matching TRBD1. Trimming removed 7 bases from V and 1 base from J; junction bases left unmatched: 10. Germline CDR1 SGHRS, CDR2 YFSETQ. The CDR3 spans 15 residues.

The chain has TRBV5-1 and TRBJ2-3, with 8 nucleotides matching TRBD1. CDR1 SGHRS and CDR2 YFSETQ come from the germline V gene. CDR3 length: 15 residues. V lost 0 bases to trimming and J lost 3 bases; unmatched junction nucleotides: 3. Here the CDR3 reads CASSLEQGATDTQYF. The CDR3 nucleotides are TGCGCCAGCAGCTTGGAGCAGGGGGCGACAGATACGCAGTATTTT.

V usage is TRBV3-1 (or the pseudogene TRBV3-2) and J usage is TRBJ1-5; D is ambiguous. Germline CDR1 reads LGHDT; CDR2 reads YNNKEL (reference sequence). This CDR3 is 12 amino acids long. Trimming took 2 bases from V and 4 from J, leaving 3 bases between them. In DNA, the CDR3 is TGTGCCAGCAGCCAAATAAATCAGCCCCAGCATTTT. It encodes CASSQINQPQHF.

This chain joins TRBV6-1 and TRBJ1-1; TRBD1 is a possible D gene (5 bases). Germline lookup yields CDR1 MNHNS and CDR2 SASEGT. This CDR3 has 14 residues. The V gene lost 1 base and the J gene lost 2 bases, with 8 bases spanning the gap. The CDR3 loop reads CASSEVRVNTEAFF. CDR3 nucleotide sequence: TGTGCCAGCAGTGAAGTCAGGGTCAACACTGAAGCTTTCTTT.

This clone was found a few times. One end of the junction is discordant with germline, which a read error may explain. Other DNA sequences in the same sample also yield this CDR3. The CDR3 sequence: CASSRPGQGTDTQYF. The DNA of the CDR3 is TGTGCCAGCAGTCGTCCGGGACAGGGCACGGATACGCAGTATTTT. The rearrangement links TRBV19 to TRBJ2-3; 9 bases map to TRBD1. Germline CDR1 LNHDA, CDR2 SQIVND (reference sequence). The CDR3 consists of 15 residues. Full variable domain (outside the CDR3, taken from reference TRBV19 and TRBJ2-3): DGGITQSPKYLFRKEGQNVTLSCEQNLNHDAMYWYRQDPGQGLRLIYYSQIVNDFQKGDIAEGYSVSREKKESFPLTVTSAQKNPTAFYLCASSRPGQGTDTQYFGPGTRLTVL.